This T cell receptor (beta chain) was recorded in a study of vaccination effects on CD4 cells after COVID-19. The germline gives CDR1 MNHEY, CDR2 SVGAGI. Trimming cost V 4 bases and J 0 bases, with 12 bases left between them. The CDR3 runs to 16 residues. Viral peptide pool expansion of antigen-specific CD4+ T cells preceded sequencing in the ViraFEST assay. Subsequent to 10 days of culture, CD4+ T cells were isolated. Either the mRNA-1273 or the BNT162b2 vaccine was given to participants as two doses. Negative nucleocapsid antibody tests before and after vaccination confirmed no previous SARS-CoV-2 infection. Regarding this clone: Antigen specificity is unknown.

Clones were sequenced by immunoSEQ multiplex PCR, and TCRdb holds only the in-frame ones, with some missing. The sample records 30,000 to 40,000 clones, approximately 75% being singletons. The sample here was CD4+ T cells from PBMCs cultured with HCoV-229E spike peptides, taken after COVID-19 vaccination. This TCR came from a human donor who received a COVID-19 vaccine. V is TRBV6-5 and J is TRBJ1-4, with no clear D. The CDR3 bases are TGTGCCAGCAGTTCAAACGGGATTACAACTAATGAAAAACTGTTTTTT. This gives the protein CASSSNGITTNEKLFF.